Presented here are 5 T cell receptor beta chains from one specimen sequenced in a study of blood T cell repertoires in COVID-19. TCRdb keeps only in-frame clones here, not all; method: immunoSEQ multiplex PCR. The sample holds some 260,000 clones, 75% to 90% seen once. The sequencing sample was made of PBMCs or T cells enriched from blood (not recorded which). These receptors were obtained from a man aged 35 to 55 who had recovered from COVID-19.

The chain links TRBV6-5 to TRBJ1-1; D is perhaps TRBD1 (6 bases). CDR3 size: 14 residues. The V and J ends lost 5 bases and 6 bases respectively, with 16 bases between them. Germline V gives CDR1 MNHEY, CDR2 SVGAGI. CDR3 residues: CASSKPGHGAEAFF. Here the CDR3 DNA reads TGTGCCAGCAGTAAACCGGGACATGGCGCTGAAGCTTTCTTT.

The chain couples TRBV7-3 to TRBJ2-1, with 7 bases lining up with TRBD2. The CDR3 covers 13 residues. Germline V gene lookup returns CDR1 SGHTA and CDR2 FQGTGA. V shed 1 base, J shed 7 bases, and the junction held 1 base outside the gene matches. CDR3 sequence reads: CASSLSGGNEQFF. CDR3 DNA sequence: TGTGCCAGCAGCTTAAGCGGGGGAAATGAGCAGTTCTTC.

This sequence joins TRBV10-2 and TRBJ2-7, with 11 bases lining up with TRBD1. J was trimmed by 2 bases and V by 6 bases; bases with no gene match: 21. There are 20 residues in the CDR3. Germline values: CDR1 WSHSY, CDR2 SAAADI. This CDR3 reads CASREGTGGYGSVGAYEQYF. CDR3 DNA sequence: TGCGCCAGCAGAGAAGGGACAGGGGGATATGGGAGTGTCGGAGCCTACGAGCAGTACTTC.

The chain has TRBV19 and TRBJ2-1; 7 bases map to TRBD2. The V and J ends lost 3 bases and 12 bases, in that order; junction bases with no gene match: 5. Per germline, CDR1 LNHDA and CDR2 SQIVND (reference sequence). The CDR3 loop spans 12 amino acids. CDR3 region: CASSIGGIGQFF. DNA of the CDR3: TGTGCCAGTAGTATCGGGGGGATCGGGCAGTTCTTC.

This chain joins TRBV9 and TRBJ1-4; TRBD1 agrees at 9 bases. Per germline, CDR1 SGDLS and CDR2 YYNGEE. CDR3 size: 14 residues. The junction had 5 bases not matched to a gene; V was cut back by 4 bases and J by 7 bases. CDR3 DNA: TGTGCCAGCAGCCCGACGGGACAGGGTGAAAAACTGTTTTTT. The encoded protein is CASSPTGQGEKLFF.